The present TCR beta chain was sequenced within a study of T cell clonality in common variable immunodeficiency. Per germline, CDR1 DFQATT and CDR2 SNEGSKA (reference sequence). Trimming removed 5 bases from V and 2 bases from J, with 12 bases in between. The CDR3 is 13 amino acids. Study results and caveats: CVID subjects shared fewer TCRbeta clones than healthy controls did. In common variable immunodeficiency, TCR beta chains reportedly carried fewer deletions and N-nucleotide insertions.

Using immunoSEQ multiplex PCR, the repertoire was profiled, and TCRdb retains in-frame clones only, with some absent. The sample includes tens of thousands of clones, none of them occurring once. The sample holds many counts of this clone. The antigen remains unidentified. The read ends 3 residues early relative to the CDR3; the germline J gene fills the gap. The sequencing input was peripheral blood mononuclear cells. The rearrangement links TRBV20-1 to TRBJ2-5, with TRBD1 as a possible D gene (5 bases). The clonotype comes from a human donor with common variable immunodeficiency. The sequenced CDR3 bases are TGCAGTGCTTTAGGGGCTAATCAAGAGACC. Its protein product is CSALGANQET. The whole CDR3 sequence reads CSALGANQETQYF.